This T cell receptor (beta chain) was sequenced in a study of T cell responses to AZD1222 COVID-19 vaccine. With regard to this clone: Its target is unknown.

CDR1 is SGHVS and CDR2 is FNYEAQ in the germline V gene. With 1 base removed from V and 6 bases from J, the gap between germline ends came to 9 bases. CDR3 length: 13 residues. Study results and caveats: Nearly half of spike-specific TCRs reportedly target unmutated variant regions. All repertoire sampling was performed exclusively after the peak T cell response.

The repertoire was sequenced with immunoSEQ multiplex PCR; TCRdb's copy has only in-frame clones and lacks some. There are 70,000 or so clones in the sample; around four fifths occur only once, and roughly an eighth lies in the top ten. V and J are TRBV7-6 and TRBJ1-1; unclear D gene. Sequenced material: peripheral blood, taken on day 0 of AZD1222 vaccination. The receptor was derived from an adult in good health. CDR3 loop: CASSLVSDSEAFF. The CDR3 DNA reads TGTGCCAGCAGCTTAGTGAGTGATTCTGAAGCTTTCTTT.